Given below is one TCR beta chain in context. The antigen it recognizes is unknown. Qualities for individual bases were not recorded, and no much larger clone is one base off. The sample originates from a study of T cells after yellow fever vaccination (dated by TCRdb to between 2017 and 2020). For the study in its entirety: Libraries from fractions with low cell numbers were prepared with the SMART-Seq v4 Ultra Low Input RNA kit. To follow T-cell clones before and after both primary and booster YFV17D yellow fever vaccination, bulk TCR alpha and beta repertoires underwent longitudinal sequencing. Two healthy male donors, one aged 18 to 30 and one aged 30 to 40 years, were included in the cohort. Blood was drawn at multiple timepoints before and after primary and secondary immunization, with bulk PBMC replicates and cell subsets isolated. What the study reported, not specific to this receptor: A small share of clonotypes occurred in both CD4 and CD8 compartments, likely arising from convergent recombination. After the booster, most clones that had expanded after primary vaccination were detected again (around 96% of CD4 and roughly nine tenths of CD8), suggesting broad maintenance of memory. Because abundant contaminating clonotypes from the bulk population could be contained in FACS-sorted repertoires, computational filtering was required. The secondary T-cell response was found to be weaker but faster than the primary response, with a peak reached on day 5 rather than on day 15. Only two donors were included in the study, so the extent to which the findings can be generalized is limited.

What this sample's treatment or condition label stands for: live attenuated yellow fever vaccine strain. A standard Ficoll-Paque protocol was used to isolate PBMCs from peripheral blood. Dynabeads CD4 and CD8 positive selection kits were used to isolate the CD4 and CD8 T-cell fractions. RNA was extracted with TriZol from bulk PBMCs, CD4 and CD8 fractions, and dextramer-positive and dextramer-negative fractions. Trimming leaves V shorter by 4 bases and J shorter by 9 bases, with the junction holding 8 bases beyond the gene matches. The CDR3, cysteine through phenylalanine, is 15 amino acids long. Only the CDR3 portion is preserved as DNA: 45 bases, with reading frame beginning at the first base. From a lookup of the germline V gene (reference sequence), CDR1 and CDR2 are DFQATT and SNEGSKA. TCR cDNA was synthesized by 5'RACE template switching, which introduced a universal primer site and unique molecular identifiers. Priming of cDNA synthesis was performed from both the TCR alpha and TCR beta constant segments. Two PCR steps were used to amplify libraries, with sample barcodes and sequencing adapters being added in the second step. Sequencing of libraries was performed on Illumina HiSeq 2500 (2x100 bp) or NovaSeq (2x150 bp). In the source study's methods: Reads were demultiplexed and collapsed into UMI consensus sequences with MIGEC, and V(D)J alignment was performed with MiXCR. Vaccine-responding clonotypes were defined with edgeR using replicate PBMC samples, requiring FDR below 0.01 and a log2 fold change above 5 up to day 15. CD4 or CD8 identity was assigned to each bulk clonotype according to whether the clonotype was present at higher abundance in the sequenced CD4 repertoire or the sequenced CD8 repertoire. Using fastp trimming at Q25 and MiXCR clonotype assembly, TCRdb reanalyzed the public sequencing data and kept in-frame beta chains. Each CDR3 protein gets just one entry, which takes the most common genes and DNA from the rows behind it. The V and J calls come from TCRdb's annotation, not from the publication. This sample comprises about 230,000 distinct CDR3 sequences, about 7% of them detected only once. The ten top clones hold approximately 1.1% of the sample.

The sequencing used CD4+ T cells sorted from PBMCs, collected on the day of the yellow fever booster vaccination. The rearrangement joined TRBV20-1 to TRBJ2-2, with TRBD2 identical over 13 junction bases. The clonotype was recovered from a young man who received the YFV17D yellow fever vaccine. The CDR3 protein: CSAKGTSGASRELFF. The nucleotide sequence is TGCAGTGCTAAGGGGACTAGCGGGGCCAGCAGGGAGCTGTTTTTT.